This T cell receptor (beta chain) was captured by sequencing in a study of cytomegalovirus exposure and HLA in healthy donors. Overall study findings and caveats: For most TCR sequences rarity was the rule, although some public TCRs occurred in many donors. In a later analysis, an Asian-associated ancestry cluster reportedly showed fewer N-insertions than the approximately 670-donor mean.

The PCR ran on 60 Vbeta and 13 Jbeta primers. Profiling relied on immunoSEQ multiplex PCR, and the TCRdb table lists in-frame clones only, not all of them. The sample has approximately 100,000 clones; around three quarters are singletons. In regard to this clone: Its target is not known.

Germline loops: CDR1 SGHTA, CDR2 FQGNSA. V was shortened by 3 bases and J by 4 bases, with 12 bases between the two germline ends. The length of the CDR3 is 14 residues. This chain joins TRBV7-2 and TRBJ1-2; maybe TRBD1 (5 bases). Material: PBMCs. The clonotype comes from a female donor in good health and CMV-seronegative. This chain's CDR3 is CASSLGLVSYGYTF. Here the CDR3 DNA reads TGTGCCAGCAGCTTGGGACTTGTGTCCTATGGCTACACCTTC.